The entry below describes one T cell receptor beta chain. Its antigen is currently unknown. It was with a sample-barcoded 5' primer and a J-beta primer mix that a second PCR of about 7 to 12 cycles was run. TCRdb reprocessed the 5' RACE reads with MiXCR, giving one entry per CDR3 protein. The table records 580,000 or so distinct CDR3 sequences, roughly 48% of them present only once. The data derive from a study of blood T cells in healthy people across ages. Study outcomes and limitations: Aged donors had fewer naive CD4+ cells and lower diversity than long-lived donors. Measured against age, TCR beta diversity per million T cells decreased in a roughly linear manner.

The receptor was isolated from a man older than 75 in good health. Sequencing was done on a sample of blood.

The chain's CDR3 is CASSQGDGVAGRIQYF. DNA of the CDR3: TGCGCCAGCAGCCAAGGTGACGGCGTGGCGGGGCGCATTCAGTACTTC. The rearrangement links TRBV4-3 to TRBJ2-4, with D perhaps matching TRBD2 (6 bases). The germline V and J ends were trimmed by 1 base and 9 bases, with 19 bases remaining between them. Germline V gene lookup returns CDR1 LGHNA and CDR2 YSLEER. The CDR3 extends over 16 amino acids.